This is a list of T cell receptor beta chains from one sample in a study of T cell repertoires in cytomegalovirus infection. Their antigens are not known. TCRdb processed the reads anew with MiXCR; each CDR3 protein has one entry. The sample gives about 280,000 distinct CDR3 sequences, less than 25% of which show up once; under 25% is in the top ten. The sample in question was cultured PBMCs, obtained from culture after CMV antigen stimulation. The receptor source for this set is a human donor in good health (CMV status not recorded). Some clones in this sample may be carry-over from other donors' samples. CDR3s include the opening cysteine and the closing phenylalanine or tryptophan. D genes are given only for firm matches. Size is omitted from some rows. Given values are once, few, many or a class for expanded clones.

>TRBJ1-5|many|TRBV6-2/TRBV6-3|-
CASSYSYQPQHF
TGTGCCAGCAGTTACTCGTACCAGCCCCAGCATTTT
>TRBJ2-7|-|TRBV4-2|-
CASSQDLKDRSMYF
TGTGCCAGCAGCCAAGATCTGAAAGATAGGAGCATGTACTTC
>TRBJ1-5|-|TRBV2|TRBD1
CASSGLLGQNNQPQHF
TGTGCCAGCAGTGGACTCTTGGGACAGAATAATCAGCCCCAGCATTTT
>TRBJ2-4|few|TRBV7-2|-
CASSLASGAGAKNIQYF
TGTGCCAGCAGCTTAGCATCAGGGGCCGGGGCCAAAAACATTCAGTACTTC
>TRBJ1-5|-|TRBV28|-
CASTADATRANQPQHF
TGTGCCAGCACCGCAGACGCCACGAGGGCGAATCAGCCCCAGCATTTT
>TRBJ1-2|-|TRBV19|-
CAAHPFYGYTF
TGTGCCGCCCACCCTTTTTATGGCTACACCTTC
>TRBJ2-1|-|TRBV12-5|-
CASGLGIEQFF
TGTGCTAGTGGTTTGGGAATTGAGCAGTTCTTC
>TRBJ1-5|few|TRBV5-5|TRBD1
CASSYDRDSNQPQHF
TGTGCCAGCAGCTACGACAGGGATAGCAATCAGCCCCAGCATTTT
>TRBJ1-3|-|TRBV12-5|-
CASAPPQEGNTIYF
TGTGCTAGTGCCCCGCCACAGGAGGGAAACACCATATATTTT
>TRBJ2-1|few|TRBV19|TRBD2
CASSIPGRSYNEQFF
TGTGCCAGTAGTATCCCCGGGAGGTCCTACAATGAGCAGTTCTTC
>TRBJ2-2|-|TRBV7-9|-
CASSLEGAGELFF
TGTGCCAGCAGCTTAGAGGGAGCCGGGGAGCTGTTTTTT
>TRBJ2-1|-|TRBV6-5|-
CASSYPPSNEQFF
TGTGCCAGCAGTTACCCCCCCAGTAATGAGCAGTTCTTC
>TRBJ2-1|-|TRBV19|-
CASRSRAGNEQFF
TGTGCCAGTAGATCGCGAGCGGGCAATGAGCAGTTCTTC
>TRBJ2-1|-|TRBV7-4|TRBD2
CASKGLAFSEQFF
TGTGCCAGCAAGGGACTAGCATTTAGTGAGCAGTTCTTC
>TRBJ1-1|-|TRBV29-1|-
CSVEKIEAFF
TGCAGCGTTGAAAAAATTGAAGCTTTCTTT
>TRBJ2-7|few|TRBV7-9|-
CASSPDSNSYEQYF
TGTGCCAGCAGCCCGGACAGCAACTCCTACGAGCAGTACTTC
>TRBJ2-1|few|TRBV9|-
CASSRDPAYEQFF
TGTGCCAGCAGCCGGGACCCAGCCTATGAGCAGTTCTTC
>TRBJ1-5|-|TRBV29-1|-
CSPQTKASNQPQHF
TGCAGCCCTCAGACAAAAGCAAGCAATCAGCCCCAGCATTTT
>TRBJ2-7|few|TRBV28|-
CASSFRGASYEQYF
TGTGCCAGCAGTTTCCGCGGCGCCAGCTACGAGCAGTACTTC
>TRBJ2-1|many|TRBV2|TRBD2
CASSPQPTSGRGEQFF
TGTGCCAGCAGTCCCCAGCCGACTAGCGGGAGGGGTGAGCAGTTCTTC
>TRBJ2-3|few|TRBV5-4|TRBD1
CASSLAGRDSGDTQYF
TGTGCCAGCAGCTTGGCCGGCAGGGACAGTGGAGATACGCAGTATTTT
>TRBJ2-1|-|TRBV11-3|-
CASSLDGGPGANEQFF
TGTGCCAGCAGCTTAGATGGGGGCCCCGGGGCGAATGAGCAGTTCTTC
>TRBJ2-3|many|TRBV7-9|-
CASSLGGTRLIDTQYF
TGTGCCAGCAGCTTAGGCGGGACTCGCCTTATTGATACGCAGTATTTT
>TRBJ2-1|few|TRBV10-3|-
CAISESRGKSSGEQFF
TGTGCCATCAGTGAAAGTCGCGGGAAGAGTAGTGGTGAGCAGTTCTTC
>TRBJ1-4|few|TRBV7-8|-
CASSPRLKEGAKLFF
TGTGCCAGCAGCCCTCGTCTAAAGGAAGGGGCAAAACTGTTTTTT
>TRBJ1-5|-|TRBV28|-
CASRNSLGGQPQHF
TGTGCCAGCAGGAACAGCCTGGGGGGGCAGCCCCAGCATTTT
>TRBJ1-1|-|TRBV24-1|-
CATSDLQPSNTEAFF
TGTGCCACCAGTGACCTACAGCCATCGAACACTGAAGCTTTCTTT
>TRBJ2-2|-|TRBV12-3/TRBV12-4|-
CASRGQVTGELFF
TGTGCCAGCAGGGGGCAGGTCACCGGGGAGCTGTTTTTT
>TRBJ1-1|-|TRBV6-2/TRBV6-3|TRBD1
CASSYSGQGARTEAFF
TGTGCCAGCAGTTACTCGGGACAGGGGGCAAGAACTGAAGCTTTCTTT
>TRBJ2-3|many|TRBV4-2|-
CASSPPRGSTDTQYF
TGTGCCAGCAGCCCCCCCAGGGGTAGCACAGATACGCAGTATTTT
>TRBJ1-1|-|TRBV29-1|-
CSTRKIGNTEAFF
TGCAGCACTCGGAAGATAGGGAACACTGAAGCTTTCTTT
>TRBJ2-3|-|TRBV6-6|-
CASSSPSEQYF
TGTGCCAGCAGTTCCCCTTCGGAGCAGTATTTT
>TRBJ2-2|-|TRBV11-2|-
CASSRDTTGELFF
TGTGCCAGCAGCAGAGATACGACCGGGGAGCTGTTTTTT
>TRBJ2-5|-|TRBV10-3|-
CATVVGASQETQYF
TGTGCCACCGTGGTTGGAGCGAGCCAAGAGACCCAGTACTTC
>TRBJ2-7|few|TRBV4-3|TRBD2
CASSQDSGGYYEQYF
TGCGCCAGCAGCCAAGATTCGGGAGGGTACTACGAGCAGTACTTC
>TRBJ2-1|-|TRBV19|TRBD2
CASWERESGHEQFF
TGTGCCAGCTGGGAGCGGGAGTCCGGCCATGAGCAGTTCTTC
>TRBJ2-2|many|TRBV12-3/TRBV12-4|-
CASSFGGSATGELFF
TGTGCCAGCAGTTTTGGGGGTAGCGCGACCGGGGAGCTGTTTTTT
>TRBJ2-7|few|TRBV12-3/TRBV12-4|TRBD2
CASSFGLAGYEQYF
TGTGCCAGCAGTTTCGGACTAGCCGGCTACGAGCAGTACTTC
>TRBJ2-6|few|TRBV20-1|-
CSAARSGGANVLTF
TGCAGTGCGGCTAGGTCCGGTGGGGCCAACGTCCTGACTTTC
>TRBJ2-3|-|TRBV3-1|-
CASSQGTNTDTQYF
TGTGCCAGCAGCCAAGGGACTAACACAGATACGCAGTATTTT
>TRBJ1-5|few|TRBV12-3/TRBV12-4|-
CASSLVGGDNQPQHF
TGTGCCAGCAGTTTAGTGGGGGGAGACAATCAGCCCCAGCATTTT
>TRBJ1-3|-|TRBV19|-
CASSIGARNTIYF
TGTGCCAGTAGTATCGGGGCGCGAAACACCATATATTTT
>TRBJ1-1|many|TRBV7-2|-
CASRFSPGAPNTEAFF
TGTGCCAGCAGGTTTAGCCCAGGGGCCCCGAACACTGAAGCTTTCTTT
>TRBJ2-1|-|TRBV24-1|TRBD2
CATSGSGSSYNEQFF
TGTGCCACCAGTGGTAGCGGGAGCTCCTACAATGAGCAGTTCTTC
>TRBJ1-2|-|TRBV12-3/TRBV12-4|-
CASSWGTVVGGYTF
TGTGCCAGCAGTTGGGGGACGGTTGTCGGTGGCTACACCTTC
>TRBJ2-2|few|TRBV27|-
CASSFGLPGAGELFF
TGTGCCAGCAGTTTCGGCCTCCCAGGCGCCGGGGAGCTGTTTTTT
>TRBJ2-3|few|TRBV27|-
CASSERGPRGAADTQYF
TGTGCCAGCAGCGAAAGGGGCCCTCGGGGGGCCGCAGATACGCAGTATTTT
>TRBJ2-3|many|TRBV7-8|TRBD2
CASGPRLAGTDTQYF
TGTGCCAGCGGCCCTAGACTAGCGGGAACAGATACGCAGTATTTT
>TRBJ1-2|-|TRBV12-5|TRBD1
CASGLAIRDRGLGYGYTF
TGTGCTAGTGGTTTGGCCATCCGGGACAGGGGGCTAGGTTATGGCTACACCTTC
>TRBJ1-1|few|TRBV11-2|TRBD1
CASSFLGTGATEAFF
TGTGCCAGCAGCTTCCTTGGGACAGGGGCCACTGAAGCTTTCTTT
>TRBJ1-1|once|TRBV4-3|-
CASSPGHKNTEAFF
TGCGCCAGCAGCCCGGGACACAAGAACACTGAAGCTTTCTTT
>TRBJ1-1|-|TRBV9|-
CASGGRLGAFF
TGTGCCAGCGGTGGGAGACTAGGAGCTTTCTTT
>TRBJ2-5|few|TRBV18|-
CASSPRGGAQETQYF
TGTGCCAGCTCACCACGTGGGGGGGCCCAAGAGACCCAGTACTTC
>TRBJ2-1|-|TRBV12-3/TRBV12-4|TRBD2
CASSPYTSGPDNEQFF
TGTGCCAGCAGTCCATATACTAGCGGTCCTGACAATGAGCAGTTCTTC
>TRBJ2-1|-|TRBV4-1|-
CASSQDARGAVNEQFF
TGCGCCAGCAGCCAAGATGCCAGGGGGGCAGTCAATGAGCAGTTCTTC
>TRBJ2-2|many|TRBV12-3/TRBV12-4|TRBD2
CASSLLREGAGELFF
TGTGCCAGCAGTTTATTGCGGGAGGGGGCCGGGGAGCTGTTTTTT
>TRBJ2-7|-|TRBV4-1|-
CASSQERKSDGHEQYF
TGCGCCAGCAGCCAAGAAAGGAAGTCCGACGGGCACGAGCAGTACTTC
>TRBJ2-7|-|TRBV6-1|TRBD2
CASRLAGRYEQYF
TGTGCCAGCAGACTAGCGGGAAGGTACGAGCAGTACTTC
>TRBJ1-1|-|TRBV7-2|-
CASSLVSPGLEAFF
TGTGCCAGCAGCTTAGTATCACCGGGGCTTGAAGCTTTCTTT